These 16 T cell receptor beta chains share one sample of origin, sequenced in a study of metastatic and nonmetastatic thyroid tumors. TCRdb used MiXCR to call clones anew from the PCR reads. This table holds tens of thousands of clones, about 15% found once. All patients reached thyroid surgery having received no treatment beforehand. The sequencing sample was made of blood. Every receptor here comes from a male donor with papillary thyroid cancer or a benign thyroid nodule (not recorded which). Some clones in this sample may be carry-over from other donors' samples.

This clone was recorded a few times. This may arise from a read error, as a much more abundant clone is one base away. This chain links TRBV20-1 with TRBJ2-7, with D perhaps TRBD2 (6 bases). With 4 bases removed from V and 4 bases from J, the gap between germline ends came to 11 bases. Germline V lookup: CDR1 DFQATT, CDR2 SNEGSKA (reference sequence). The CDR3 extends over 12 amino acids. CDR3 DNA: TGCAGTGCTATCCTCCTAGCGTACGAGCAGTACTTC. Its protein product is CSAILLAYEQYF.

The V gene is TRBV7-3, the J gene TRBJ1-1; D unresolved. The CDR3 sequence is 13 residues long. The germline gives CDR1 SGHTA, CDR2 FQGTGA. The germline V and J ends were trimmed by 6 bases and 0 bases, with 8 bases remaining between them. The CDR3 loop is CASRLAMNTEAFF. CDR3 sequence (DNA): TGTGCCAGCAGGTTAGCCATGAACACTGAAGCTTTCTTT.

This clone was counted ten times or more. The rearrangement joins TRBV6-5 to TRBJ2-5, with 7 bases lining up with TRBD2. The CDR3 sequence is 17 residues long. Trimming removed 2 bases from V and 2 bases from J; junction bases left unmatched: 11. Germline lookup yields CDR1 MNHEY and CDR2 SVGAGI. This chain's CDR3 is CASSYTLAGQGQETQYF. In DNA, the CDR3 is TGTGCCAGCAGTTACACGTTAGCGGGCCAAGGACAAGAGACCCAGTACTTC.

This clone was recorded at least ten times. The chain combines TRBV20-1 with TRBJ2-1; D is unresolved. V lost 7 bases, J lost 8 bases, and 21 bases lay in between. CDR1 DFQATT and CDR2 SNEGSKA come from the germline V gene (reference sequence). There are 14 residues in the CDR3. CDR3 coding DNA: TGCAGTGTCAACCCCCTGGGTGACCGCTATGAGCAGTTCTTC. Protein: CSVNPLGDRYEQFF.

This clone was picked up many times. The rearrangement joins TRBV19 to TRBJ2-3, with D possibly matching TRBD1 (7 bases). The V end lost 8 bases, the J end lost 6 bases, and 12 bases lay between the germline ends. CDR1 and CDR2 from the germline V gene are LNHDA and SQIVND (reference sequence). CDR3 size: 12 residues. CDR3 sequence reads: CASSGGSDTQYF. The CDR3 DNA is TGTGCCAGTTCAGGGGGGTCCGATACGCAGTATTTT.

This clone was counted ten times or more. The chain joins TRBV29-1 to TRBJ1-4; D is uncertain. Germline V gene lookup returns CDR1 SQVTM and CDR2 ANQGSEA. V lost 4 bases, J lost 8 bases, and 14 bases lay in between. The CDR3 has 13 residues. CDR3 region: CSVAIADGEKLFF. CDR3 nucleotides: TGCAGCGTTGCGATAGCGGACGGGGAAAAACTGTTTTTT.

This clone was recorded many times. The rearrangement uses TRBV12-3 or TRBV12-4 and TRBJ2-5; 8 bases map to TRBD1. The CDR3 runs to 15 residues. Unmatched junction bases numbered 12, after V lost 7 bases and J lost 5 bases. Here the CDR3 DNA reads TGTGCCAGCACCGAACAGGGGGGATCCGGGGAGACCCAGTACTTC. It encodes CASTEQGGSGETQYF.

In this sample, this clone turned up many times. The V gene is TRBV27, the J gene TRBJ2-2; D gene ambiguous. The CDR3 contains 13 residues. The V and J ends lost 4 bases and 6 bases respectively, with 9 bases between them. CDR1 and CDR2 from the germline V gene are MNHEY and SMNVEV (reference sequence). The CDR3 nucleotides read TGTGCCAGCAGTTCACGGCCCTCCGGGGAGCTGTTTTTT. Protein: CASSSRPSGELFF.

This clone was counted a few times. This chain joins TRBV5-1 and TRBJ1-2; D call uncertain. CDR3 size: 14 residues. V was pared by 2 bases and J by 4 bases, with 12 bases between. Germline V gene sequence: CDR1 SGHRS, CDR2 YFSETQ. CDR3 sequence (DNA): TGCGCCAGCAGCTTTGGGATTGGGAGCTATGGCTACACCTTC. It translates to CASSFGIGSYGYTF.

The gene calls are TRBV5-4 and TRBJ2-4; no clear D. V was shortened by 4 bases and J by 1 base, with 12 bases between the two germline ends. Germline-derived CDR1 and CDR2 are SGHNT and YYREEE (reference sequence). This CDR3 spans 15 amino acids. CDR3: CASSPGRAAKNIQYF. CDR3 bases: TGTGCCAGCAGCCCCGGCCGGGCCGCCAAAAACATTCAGTACTTC.

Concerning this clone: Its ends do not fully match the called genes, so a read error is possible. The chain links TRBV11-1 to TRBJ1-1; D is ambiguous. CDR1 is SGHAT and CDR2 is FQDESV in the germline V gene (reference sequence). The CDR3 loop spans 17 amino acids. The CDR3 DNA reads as TGTGCCAGCAGCTTATTGGGGTGGAGGGAGGTGAACACCGAAGCTTTCTTT. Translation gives CASSLLGWREVNTEAFF.

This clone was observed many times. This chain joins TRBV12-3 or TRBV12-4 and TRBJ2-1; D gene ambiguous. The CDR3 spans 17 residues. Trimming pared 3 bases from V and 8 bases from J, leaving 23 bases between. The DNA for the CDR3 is TGTGCCAGCAGTTTCGAGAACGCGGCAGGCGAAACACATGAGCAGTTCTTC. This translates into CASSFENAAGETHEQFF.

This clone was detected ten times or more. This CDR3 is CASSSLGSGDQPQHF. In nucleotides, the CDR3 is TGTGCCAGCAGCTCTCTCGGTTCGGGGGATCAGCCCCAGCATTTT. V gene TRBV7-2 combines with J gene TRBJ1-5; maybe TRBD1 (5 bases). V lost 4 bases and J lost 5, with 15 bases in between. Germline V lookup: CDR1 SGHTA, CDR2 FQGNSA. This CDR3 has 15 amino acids.

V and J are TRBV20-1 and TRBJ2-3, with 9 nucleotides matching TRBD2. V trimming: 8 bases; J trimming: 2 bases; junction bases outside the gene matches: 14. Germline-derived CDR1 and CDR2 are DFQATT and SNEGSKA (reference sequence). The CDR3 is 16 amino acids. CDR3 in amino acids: CSKRGVSGRPTDTQYF. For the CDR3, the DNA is TGCAGTAAAAGAGGAGTAAGCGGGAGGCCCACAGATACGCAGTATTTT.

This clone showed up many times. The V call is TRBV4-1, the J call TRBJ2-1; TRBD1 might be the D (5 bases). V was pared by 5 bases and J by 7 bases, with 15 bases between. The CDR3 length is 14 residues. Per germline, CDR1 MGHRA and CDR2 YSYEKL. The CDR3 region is CASSVDSLWNEQFF. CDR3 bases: TGCGCCAGCAGCGTCGACAGCCTATGGAATGAGCAGTTCTTC.

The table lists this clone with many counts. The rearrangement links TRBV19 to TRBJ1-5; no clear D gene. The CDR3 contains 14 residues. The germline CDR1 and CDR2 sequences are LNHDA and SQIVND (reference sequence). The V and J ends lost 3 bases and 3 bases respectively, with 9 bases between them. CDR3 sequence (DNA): TGTGCCAGTAGTATTTCAGACGACAATCAGCCCCAGCATTTT. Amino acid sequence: CASSISDDNQPQHF. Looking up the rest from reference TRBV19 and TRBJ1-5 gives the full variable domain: DGGITQSPKYLFRKEGQNVTLSCEQNLNHDAMYWYRQDPGQGLRLIYYSQIVNDFQKGDIAEGYSVSREKKESFPLTVTSAQKNPTAFYLCASSISDDNQPQHFGDGTRLSIL.